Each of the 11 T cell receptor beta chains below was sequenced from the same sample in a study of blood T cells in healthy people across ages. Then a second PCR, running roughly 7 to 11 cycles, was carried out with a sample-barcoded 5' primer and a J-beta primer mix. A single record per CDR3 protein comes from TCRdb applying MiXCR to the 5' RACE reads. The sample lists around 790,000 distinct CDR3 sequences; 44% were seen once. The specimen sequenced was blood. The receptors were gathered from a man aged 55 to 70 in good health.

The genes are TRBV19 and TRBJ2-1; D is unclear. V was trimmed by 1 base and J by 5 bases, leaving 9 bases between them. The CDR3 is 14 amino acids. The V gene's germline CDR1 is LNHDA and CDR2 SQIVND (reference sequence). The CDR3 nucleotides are TGTGCCAGTAGTATAGGTCAGACCCACAATGAGCAGTTCTTC. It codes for CASSIGQTHNEQFF. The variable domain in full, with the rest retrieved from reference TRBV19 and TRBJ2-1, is DGGITQSPKYLFRKEGQNVTLSCEQNLNHDAMYWYRQDPGQGLRLIYYSQIVNDFQKGDIAEGYSVSREKKESFPLTVTSAQKNPTAFYLCASSIGQTHNEQFFGPGTRLTVL.

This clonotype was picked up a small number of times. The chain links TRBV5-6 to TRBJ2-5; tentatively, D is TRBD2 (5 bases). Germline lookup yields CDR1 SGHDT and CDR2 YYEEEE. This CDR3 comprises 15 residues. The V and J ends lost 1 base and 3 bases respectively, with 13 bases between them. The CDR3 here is CASSLTGKAKETQYF. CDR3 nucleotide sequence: TGTGCCAGCAGCTTGACGGGAAAAGCCAAAGAGACCCAGTACTTC.

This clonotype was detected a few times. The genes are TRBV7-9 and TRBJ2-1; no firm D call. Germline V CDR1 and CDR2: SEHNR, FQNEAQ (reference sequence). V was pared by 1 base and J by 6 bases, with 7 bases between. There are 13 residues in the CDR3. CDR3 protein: CASSLGALNEQFF. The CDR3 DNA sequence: TGTGCCAGCAGCTTAGGTGCCCTCAATGAGCAGTTCTTC.

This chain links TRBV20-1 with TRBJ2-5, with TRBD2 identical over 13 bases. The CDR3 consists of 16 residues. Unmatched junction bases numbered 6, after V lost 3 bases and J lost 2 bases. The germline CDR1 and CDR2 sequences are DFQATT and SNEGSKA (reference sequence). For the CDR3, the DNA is TGCAGTGCTAGGCCGACTAGCGGGGGGACTCAAGAGACCCAGTACTTC. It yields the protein CSARPTSGGTQETQYF.

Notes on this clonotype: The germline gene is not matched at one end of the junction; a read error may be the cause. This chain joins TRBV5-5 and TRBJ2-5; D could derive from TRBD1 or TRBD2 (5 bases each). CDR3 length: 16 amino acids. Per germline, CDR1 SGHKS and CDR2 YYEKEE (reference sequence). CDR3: CAGSLGFGTRQETQYF. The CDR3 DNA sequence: TGTGCCGGCAGCTTAGGATTCGGGACGCGCCAAGAGACCCAGTACTTC.

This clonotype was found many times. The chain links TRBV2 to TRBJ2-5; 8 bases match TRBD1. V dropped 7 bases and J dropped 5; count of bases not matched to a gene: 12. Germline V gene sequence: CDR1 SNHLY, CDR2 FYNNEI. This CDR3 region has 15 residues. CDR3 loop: CASTLRSDRAETQYF. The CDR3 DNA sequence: TGTGCCAGCACTCTCCGATCGGACAGGGCTGAGACCCAGTACTTC.

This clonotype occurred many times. CDR3 residues: CASSLTGGVYEQYF. CDR3 sequence (DNA): TGTGCCAGCAGCCTGACAGGGGGAGTATACGAGCAGTACTTC. This rearrangement joins TRBV27 to TRBJ2-7; 9 bases align to TRBD1. This CDR3 has 14 residues. Trimming removed 6 bases from V and 4 bases from J; junction bases left unmatched: 7. CDR1 is MNHEY, CDR2 SMNVEV, per germline (reference sequence).

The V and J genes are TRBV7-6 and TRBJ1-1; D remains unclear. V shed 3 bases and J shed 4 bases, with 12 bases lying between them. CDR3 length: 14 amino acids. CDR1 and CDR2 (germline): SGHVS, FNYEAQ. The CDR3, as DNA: TGTGCCAGCAGCTTTCAAAGGAGCGGCACTGAAGCTTTCTTT. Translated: CASSFQRSGTEAFF.

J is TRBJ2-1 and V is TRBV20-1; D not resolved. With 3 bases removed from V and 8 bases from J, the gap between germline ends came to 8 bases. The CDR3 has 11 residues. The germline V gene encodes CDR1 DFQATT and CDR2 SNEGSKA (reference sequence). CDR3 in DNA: TGCAGTGCTAGCCCCTTCGATGAGCAGTTCTTC. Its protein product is CSASPFDEQFF.

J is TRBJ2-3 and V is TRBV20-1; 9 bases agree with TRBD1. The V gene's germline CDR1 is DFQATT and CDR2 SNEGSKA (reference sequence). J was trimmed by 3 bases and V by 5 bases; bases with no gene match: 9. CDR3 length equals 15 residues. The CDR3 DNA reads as TGCAGTGCTTACGCCACAGGGGGCCTGACAGATACGCAGTATTTT. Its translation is CSAYATGGLTDTQYF.

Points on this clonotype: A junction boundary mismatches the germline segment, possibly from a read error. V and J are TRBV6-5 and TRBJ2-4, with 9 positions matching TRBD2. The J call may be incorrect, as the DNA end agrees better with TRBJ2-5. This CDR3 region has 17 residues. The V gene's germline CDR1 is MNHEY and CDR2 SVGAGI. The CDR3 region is CASSYSPSGASQGTQYF. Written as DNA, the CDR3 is TGTGCCAGCAGTTACTCGCCTAGCGGGGCTAGCCAAGGGACCCAGTACTTC.